The following is a T cell receptor (beta chain) sequence with its context. Its target is not known. This sample was included in a study of cytomegalovirus exposure and HLA in healthy donors. Study conclusions and caveats: Certain sequence variants were highly shared and formed a cluster, and this cluster was likely a sequencing artifact. In a later analysis, most CMV-associated TCR beta chains appeared HLA-restricted. Across donors, presence/absence analyses took sequencing depth to be roughly uniform. The listing of 150 to 200 TCR beta chains classed them as cytomegalovirus-associated.

PCR amplification relied on 60 Vbeta primers (plus 13 Jbeta primers). Profiled with immunoSEQ multiplex PCR; TCRdb holds only in-frame clones, not every one. The profile covers 100,000 or so clones, with just under 75% appearing a single time and less than 3.5% taken by the ten largest. The origin of this receptor is a man aged 45-65 years in good health and CMV-seropositive. Sequencing input: PBMCs.

CDR3 amino acids: CASSSYDSLDEQYF. The CDR3 coding sequence is TGTGCCAGCAGCTCATACGACAGTCTCGACGAGCAGTACTTC. The chain uses TRBV7-2 and TRBJ2-7; D may be TRBD1 (5 bases). Trimming left V 4 bases short and J 5 bases short, with 15 bases between. In germline, CDR1 is SGHTA, CDR2 FQGNSA. CDR3 size: 14 residues.